The 29 T cell receptor beta chains below come from one sample, sequenced in a study of early T cells in non-severe SARS-CoV-2 infection. TCRdb re-analysed the 5' RACE reads in MiXCR, keeping a single row per CDR3 protein. The data contain fewer than 30,000 distinct CDR3 sequences, about 4.5% of them singletons. The specimen sequenced was whole blood. The receptor source for this set is an adult who was a healthcare worker with PCR-confirmed SARS-CoV-2 infection or an uninfected control (not recorded which).

There are many counts of this clonotype. This chain connects TRBV19 to TRBJ1-2, with TRBD1 matching 7 bases. Germline V gives CDR1 LNHDA, CDR2 SQIVND (reference sequence). V was clipped by 8 bases and J by 7 bases; unmatched bases: 16. The CDR3 spans 15 residues. The CDR3 is CASLENWGQIAGYTF. The CDR3 DNA reads TGTGCCAGTCTAGAAAATTGGGGACAGATCGCTGGCTACACCTTC.

This clonotype was observed many times. This chain links TRBV29-1 with TRBJ2-7; the D gene is possibly TRBD1 (6 bases). The CDR3 sequence is 12 residues long. Trimming left V 7 bases short and J 1 base short, with 11 bases between. Germline CDR1 SQVTM, CDR2 ANQGSEA. This CDR3 reads CSALGQSYEQYF. Here the CDR3 DNA reads TGCAGCGCCCTAGGACAGTCCTACGAGCAGTACTTC.

This clonotype is judged medium-sized. V usage is TRBV5-1 and J usage is TRBJ2-7; the D gene could be TRBD1 or TRBD2 (6 bases each). Germline lookup yields CDR1 SGHRS and CDR2 YFSETQ. The CDR3 contains 13 residues. Trimming pared 3 bases from V and 7 bases from J, leaving 14 bases between. CDR3 amino acids: CASSWGASWEQYF. The DNA for the CDR3 is TGCGCCAGCAGCTGGGGGGCATCCTGGGAGCAGTACTTC.

At least ten counts were recorded for this clonotype. The genes are TRBV18 and TRBJ2-7; D perhaps matches TRBD2 (5 bases). Per the germline V gene, CDR1 is KGHSH and CDR2 is LQKENI. Deletions cut 2 bases from V and 8 bases from J, with 19 bases between. The CDR3 length is 15 residues. In DNA form, the CDR3 reads TGTGCCAGCTCACCAATCGCCGGCCCTGGGGAGCAGCAGTACTTC. This encodes CASSPIAGPGEQQYF. The full variable domain, with the rest looked up from reference TRBV18 and TRBJ2-7, is NAGVMQNPRHLVRRRGQEARLRCSPMKGHSHVYWYRQLPEEGLKFMVYLQKENIIDESGMPKERFSAEFPKEGPSILRIQQVVRGDSAAYFCASSPIAGPGEQQYFGPGTRLTVT.

This clonotype has ten or more counts. The CDR3 DNA reads TGTGCCAGCAGCCAGGACAGGGTCGTCAATGAGCAGTTCTTC. The encoded protein is CASSQDRVVNEQFF. This rearrangement joins TRBV7-2 to TRBJ2-1; the match to TRBD1 covers 8 bases. V lost 5 bases, J lost 6 bases, and 6 bases stayed unmatched. Per germline, CDR1 SGHTA and CDR2 FQGNSA. This CDR3 has 14 amino acids. The whole variable domain, remainder taken from reference TRBV7-2 and TRBJ2-1, is GAGVSQSPSNKVTEKGKDVELRCDPISGHTALYWYRQSLGQGLEFLIYFQGNSAPDKSGLPSDRFSAERTGGSVSTLTIQRTQQEDSAVYLCASSQDRVVNEQFFGPGTRLTVL.

This clonotype was detected only a few times. This chain links TRBV5-4 with TRBJ2-5; tentatively, D is TRBD2 (6 bases). Germline CDR1 and CDR2: SGHNT and YYREEE (reference sequence). V shed 0 bases and J shed 0 bases, with 6 bases lying between them. The CDR3 has 14 residues. CDR3 bases: TGTGCCAGCAGCTTGGGCGGGAACCAAGAGACCCAGTACTTC. The encoded protein is CASSLGGNQETQYF.

V usage is TRBV6-5 and J usage is TRBJ2-7; 9 nucleotides align to TRBD1. The CDR3 contains 15 residues. The V segment lost 2 bases and the J segment 3 bases; nucleotides outside the gene matches: 5. CDR1 is MNHEY, CDR2 SVGAGI, per germline. In DNA form, the CDR3 reads TGTGCCAGCAGTTACGGGGGACAGGGAAACTACGAGCAGTACTTC. This encodes CASSYGGQGNYEQYF.

This clonotype appeared many times. V and J are TRBV6-6 and TRBJ2-1, with 8 nucleotides matching TRBD1. The CDR3 loop spans 16 amino acids. Germline CDR1 MNHNY, CDR2 SVGAGI (reference sequence). The V segment lost 5 bases and the J segment 8 bases; nucleotides outside the gene matches: 14. CDR3 sequence reads: CASSDRGPKIGDEQFF. In DNA form, the CDR3 reads TGTGCCAGCAGTGACAGGGGTCCTAAAATCGGCGATGAGCAGTTCTTC.

This clonotype was seen at least ten times. V usage is TRBV20-1 and J usage is TRBJ2-7; D call uncertain. This CDR3 comprises 11 residues. Germline V CDR1 and CDR2: DFQATT, SNEGSKA (reference sequence). Between the trimmed V and J ends, which lost 5 bases and 5 bases, there was a span of 10 bases. For the CDR3, the DNA is TGCAGTGCTGTCTTGGAACACGAGCAGTACTTC. It translates to CSAVLEHEQYF.

In its sample, this clonotype was seen many times. The CDR3 DNA follows: TGTGCCAGCAGCTTAAGGACTAGCGCTTACACAGATACGCAGTATTTT. Protein: CASSLRTSAYTDTQYF. The chain couples TRBV11-2 to TRBJ2-3; TRBD2 matches at 9 bases. The CDR3 loop spans 16 amino acids. CDR1 and CDR2 from the germline V gene are SGHAT and FQNNGV. V shed 2 bases and J 2 bases; nucleotides not matched to a gene: 5.

This clonotype occurred a few times. This chain uses TRBV6-6 with TRBJ1-1; D is uncertain. The CDR3 has 13 amino acids. Germline loops: CDR1 MNHNY, CDR2 SVGAGI (reference sequence). V gave up 6 bases and J gave up 7 bases, with 15 bases separating them. The CDR3 region has the DNA TGTGCCAGCAGCCCTCGGATGGGCGGTGAAGCTTTCTTT. Protein product: CASSPRMGGEAFF.

In this sample, this clonotype turned up many times. This chain connects TRBV2 to TRBJ1-1; D call uncertain. CDR3 length equals 12 residues. Deletions cut 2 bases from V and 11 bases from J, with 12 bases between. CDR1 is SNHLY, CDR2 FYNNEI, per germline. CDR3: CASSEQASRAFF. CDR3 bases: TGTGCCAGCAGTGAACAGGCCAGTCGGGCTTTCTTT. The full variable domain, its missing parts supplied by reference TRBV2 and TRBJ1-1, is EPEVTQTPSHQVTQMGQEVILRCVPISNHLYFYWYRQILGQKVEFLVSFYNNEISEKSEIFDDQFSVERPDGSNFTLKIRSTKLEDSAMYFCASSEQASRAFFGQGTRLTVV.

This clonotype was observed many times. This chain connects TRBV5-1 to TRBJ2-5; D is possibly TRBD2 (5 bases). The CDR3 consists of 15 residues. The V gene lost 0 bases and the J gene lost 1 base, with 10 bases spanning the gap. Per germline, CDR1 SGHRS and CDR2 YFSETQ. This CDR3 reads CASSLAAASQETQYF. For the CDR3, the DNA is TGCGCCAGCAGCTTGGCAGCGGCCTCCCAAGAGACCCAGTACTTC.

This clonotype has at least ten counts. The chain couples TRBV11-2 to TRBJ2-7, with 7 bases lining up with TRBD2. Germline V gene lookup returns CDR1 SGHAT and CDR2 FQNNGV. V gave up 5 bases and J gave up 6 bases; unmatched junction bases: 13. The CDR3 length is 15 residues. CDR3 nucleotides: TGTGCCAGCAGCCATTCCGGGGTCAGGGAGGGCGAGCAGTACTTC. It translates to CASSHSGVREGEQYF.

The table lists this clonotype with many counts. DNA for the CDR3: TGTGCCACCAGTCCCCGGGACCCCTCCTACAATGAGCAGTTCTTC. This codes for CATSPRDPSYNEQFF. This chain links TRBV24-1 with TRBJ2-1; possibly TRBD1 or TRBD2 for D (5 bases each). The CDR3 extends over 15 amino acids. With 6 bases removed from V and 0 bases from J, the gap between germline ends came to 11 bases. CDR1 is KGHDR and CDR2 is SFDVKD in the germline V gene.

In this sample, this clonotype turned up a few times. The CDR3 bases are TGTGCCAGCAGCCGTCTCGGGGCGGGACGGAACGAGCAGTACTTC. Translated: CASSRLGAGRNEQYF. The chain links TRBV6-5 to TRBJ2-7; D possibly corresponds to TRBD2 (6 bases). CDR1 MNHEY and CDR2 SVGAGI come from the germline V gene. Deletions cut 6 bases from V and 5 bases from J, with 20 bases between. The CDR3 sequence is 15 residues long.

The V gene is TRBV6-2 or TRBV6-3, the J gene TRBJ2-3, with TRBD2 identical over 9 bases. The J segment lost 1 base and the V segment lost 6 bases, leaving 5 bases of the junction unmatched. The CDR3 totals 15 residues. Germline lookup yields CDR1 MNHEY and CDR2 SVGEGT. The CDR3 spells CASSDSGGRTDTQYF. The CDR3 DNA reads as TGTGCCAGCAGCGATAGCGGGGGCCGCACAGATACGCAGTATTTT.

This clonotype was counted at least ten times. CDR3 sequence reads: CASSILTTGYYGYTF. The DNA of the CDR3 is TGCGCCAGCAGCATATTAACGACAGGGTACTATGGCTACACCTTC. The chain employs TRBV4-1 and TRBJ1-2, with 7 bases fitting TRBD1. Trimming removed 5 bases from V and 3 bases from J; junction bases left unmatched: 9. CDR1 is MGHRA, CDR2 YSYEKL, per germline. The CDR3 loop spans 15 amino acids.

This clonotype was counted many times. The chain is built from TRBV7-9 and TRBJ2-7; TRBD1 might be the D (5 bases). Trimming took off 3 bases at V and 6 bases at J, with 9 bases between the two ends. Germline-derived CDR1 and CDR2 are SEHNR and FQNEAQ (reference sequence). The CDR3 has 12 residues. CDR3: CASSLTASEQYF. CDR3 nucleotide sequence: TGTGCCAGCAGCTTGACAGCATCCGAGCAGTACTTC.

This clonotype showed up many times. V usage is TRBV4-1 and J usage is TRBJ2-7, with 12 bases lining up with TRBD1. The CDR3 runs to 15 residues. The germline CDR1 and CDR2 sequences are MGHRA and YSYEKL. The J segment lost 2 bases and the V segment lost 3 bases, leaving 2 bases of the junction unmatched. The CDR3 spells CASSQGTGGTYEQYF. The CDR3 bases are TGCGCCAGCAGCCAGGGGACAGGGGGCACCTACGAGCAGTACTTC.

This clonotype was counted ten times or more. The chain links TRBV7-2 to TRBJ2-1; no clear D. Germline V lookup: CDR1 SGHTA, CDR2 FQGNSA. Trimming removed 4 bases at V and 7 bases at J, with 17 bases between. There are 15 residues in the CDR3. In nucleotides, the CDR3 is TGTGCCAGCAGCTCCCAGTCCCGCACCTTAAATGAGCAGTTCTTC. It translates to CASSSQSRTLNEQFF.

This clonotype showed up many times. At one end, the junction sequence differs from germline, possibly due to a read error. This chain uses TRBV11-2 with TRBJ1-6; D unresolved. This CDR3 spans 15 amino acids. Germline assignment: CDR1 SGHAT and CDR2 FQNNGV. The CDR3 coding sequence is TGTGCCAACAGCTTGAATGGAGACACGGGTTCACCCCTCCACTTT. The encoded protein is CANSLNGDTGSPLHF.

The J gene is TRBJ2-1, the V gene TRBV7-9; the match to TRBD2 covers 14 bases. Trimming removed 1 base from V and 2 bases from J; junction bases left unmatched: 10. The CDR3 is 20 amino acids. Germline V lookup: CDR1 SEHNR, CDR2 FQNEAQ (reference sequence). The CDR3 region is CASSLVGKGTSGSTYNEQFF. Here the CDR3 DNA reads TGTGCCAGCAGCTTAGTGGGTAAAGGGACTAGCGGGAGTACCTACAATGAGCAGTTCTTC.

In its sample, this clonotype was seen many times. The rearrangement links TRBV7-3 to TRBJ1-1; D not resolved. The CDR3 has 12 amino acids. CDR1 SGHTA and CDR2 FQGTGA come from the germline V gene. V was shortened by 3 bases and J by 7 bases, with 9 bases between the two germline ends. The CDR3 sequence: CASSLEPGEAFF. The CDR3 DNA reads as TGTGCCAGCAGCTTGGAGCCCGGTGAAGCTTTCTTT.

This clonotype was observed many times. The chain couples TRBV6-2 or TRBV6-3 to TRBJ2-3; a possible D gene is TRBD2 (6 bases). The CDR3 extends over 14 amino acids. The germline CDR1 and CDR2 sequences are MNHEY and SVGEGT. V was pared by 2 bases and J by 2 bases, with 8 bases between. The CDR3 coding sequence is TGTGCCAGCAGTTACGGCGGGGACACAGATACGCAGTATTTT. Encoded protein: CASSYGGDTDTQYF.

This clonotype was seen at least ten times. The V gene is TRBV29-1, the J gene TRBJ1-2; D is perhaps TRBD1 (5 bases). V shed 4 bases and J shed 3 bases, with 9 bases lying between them. Germline lookup yields CDR1 SQVTM and CDR2 ANQGSEA. CDR3 size: 12 residues. The DNA of the CDR3 is TGCAGCGTTGGGGACGGCCACTATGGCTACACCTTC. Its translation: CSVGDGHYGYTF.

This clonotype came up many times. V usage is TRBV20-1 and J usage is TRBJ2-5; TRBD2 agrees at 7 bases. The CDR3 has 13 residues. Trimming took 6 bases from V and 1 from J; bases not matched to a gene: 5. The germline CDR1 and CDR2 sequences are DFQATT and SNEGSKA (reference sequence). CDR3 residues: CSAARETQETQYF. CDR3 in DNA: TGCAGTGCAGCGCGGGAGACCCAAGAGACCCAGTACTTC.

The V and J genes are TRBV5-1 and TRBJ2-7; D is undetermined. This CDR3 region has 15 residues. The germline V and J ends were trimmed by 0 bases and 0 bases, with 10 bases remaining between them. CDR1 and CDR2 from the germline V gene are SGHRS and YFSETQ. CDR3 amino acids: CASSLEPVPSYEQYF. Written as DNA, the CDR3 is TGCGCCAGCAGCTTGGAACCGGTTCCCTCCTACGAGCAGTACTTC. Looking up the rest from reference TRBV5-1 and TRBJ2-7 gives the full variable domain: KAGVTQTPRYLIKTRGQQVTLSCSPISGHRSVSWYQQTPGQGLQFLFEYFSETQRNKGNFPGRFSGRQFSNSRSEMNVSTLELGDSALYLCASSLEPVPSYEQYFGPGTRLTVT.

The chain links TRBV7-2 to TRBJ1-1; D remains ambiguous. V was trimmed by 4 bases and J by 3 bases, leaving 15 bases between them. The V gene's germline CDR1 is SGHTA and CDR2 FQGNSA. This CDR3 has 15 amino acids. The CDR3 reads CASSWNSRADTEAFF. The CDR3 region has the DNA TGTGCCAGCAGCTGGAACAGTAGAGCGGACACTGAAGCTTTCTTT.